This TCR beta chain was sequenced for a study of OX40 agonist ivuxolimab in advanced cancers. About the study: Subjects had a mean age of around 60 years, with a range of 23 to 79; almost 85% were male. General study results and limits: Dosing at 0.1 to 3.0 mg/kg was accompanied by clonal expansion of CD4+ and CD8+ blood T cells by week 6.

Concerning this clone itself: What it recognizes is unknown.

This CDR3 comprises 15 residues. The V gene's germline CDR1 is MDHEN and CDR2 SYDVKM. Between the trimmed V and J ends, which lost 1 base and 0 bases, there was a span of 10 bases. Profiled with immunoSEQ multiplex PCR; TCRdb holds only in-frame clones, not every one. The sample contains 85,000 to 100,000 clones, approximately 85% of which appear only once. This TCR was recovered from an adult with an advanced solid tumor such as melanoma, head and neck, liver or kidney cancer. This chain links TRBV28 with TRBJ2-7; either TRBD1 or TRBD2 may fit D (6 bases each). This specimen consisted of CD4+ or CD8+ T cells sorted from blood, obtained in a trial of the OX40 agonist ivuxolimab. The CDR3 nucleotides read TGTGCCAGCAGTTTATTTCGGGGGCACTCCTACGAGCAGTACTTC. The encoded protein is CASSLFRGHSYEQYF.